Sequencing of this T cell receptor (beta chain) was carried out in a study of cytomegalovirus exposure and HLA in healthy donors. The PCR was carried out with 60 Vbeta primers and 13 Jbeta primers. Here immunoSEQ multiplex PCR was the method, and the copy in TCRdb shows in-frame clones only, minus some. The sample carries about 180,000 clones, about four fifths recorded once. Points from the study as a whole: Earlier analysis found most TCR beta V segments productive about 87% or about 30% of the time. It was shown in a later analysis that HLA-associated TCR beta chains were more clonally expanded than other, equally common chains. Prediction of most subjects' HLA-A and HLA-B alleles by TCR beta sequences was reportedly accurate.

Trimming pared 2 bases from V and 4 bases from J, leaving 8 bases between. Germline V gene lookup returns CDR1 MNHEY and CDR2 SVGAGI. CDR3 length equals 13 residues. Details on this clone: No antigen is known for it.

This TCR was recovered from a woman aged 30 to 39 in good health and CMV-seronegative. Material: PBMCs. The chain carries TRBV6-5 and TRBJ1-2, with D hard to call. This CDR3 reads CASSYRRSYGYTF. In nucleotides, the CDR3 is TGTGCCAGCAGTTACAGACGGAGCTATGGCTACACCTTC.